These T cell receptor beta chains were read from a single sample in a study of T-cell memory formation after mild COVID-19. Via MiXCR, TCRdb re-called the 5' RACE reads, giving one row per CDR3 protein. The data hold roughly 100,000 distinct CDR3 sequences, with 12% observed a single time. What was sequenced was PBMCs or a T cell subset sorted from them (not recorded which). The receptor source for this set is an adult woman who had mild COVID-19 (a few samples of this study predate the infection). Cell type and time point are not known. The CDR3 runs from the conserved cysteine through the conserved F or W. The D gene is left open where the match is weak. Clone size appears in some rows only: once, few, many, or a class for an expanded clone.

>15|TRBD2|many|TRBJ2-1|TRBV7-3
TGTGCCAGCAGCTTAAGCTCGGTGACTAGCGCAGAGCAGTTCTTC
CASSLSSVTSAEQFF
>16|TRBD2|.|TRBJ2-3|TRBV6-2/TRBV6-3
TGTGCCAGCAGTTACTCACTAGCGGGACTCACAGATACGCAGTATTTT
CASSYSLAGLTDTQYF
>14|.|.|TRBJ2-7|TRBV19
TGTGCCAGTAGTATGGAGATGGGGCCCCGGGAGCAGTACTTC
CASSMEMGPREQYF
>15|TRBD1|.|TRBJ2-5|TRBV7-8
TGTGCCAGCAGCTTAGGGACAGGGACGGGAGAGACCCAGTACTTC
CASSLGTGTGETQYF
>17|TRBD1|.|TRBJ2-2|TRBV25-1
TGTGCCAGCAGTGAATTTGGGGACAGGGTTAACACCGGGGAGCTGTTTTTT
CASSEFGDRVNTGELFF
>16|.|few|TRBJ2-1|TRBV6-2/TRBV6-3
TGTGCCAGCAGTATCCTTGGGGGAGGTGATTACAATGAGCAGTTCTTC
CASSILGGGDYNEQFF
>17|.|few|TRBJ2-1|TRBV11-3
TGTGCCAGCAGCTTAGTAGGGGACCCCGGGACGAGGAATGAGCAGTTCTTC
CASSLVGDPGTRNEQFF
>14|.|.|TRBJ2-7|TRBV24-1
TGTGCCACCAGTGAGGACAGCTACTCCTACGAGCAGTACTTC
CATSEDSYSYEQYF
>15|.|.|TRBJ2-1|TRBV12-3/TRBV12-4
TGTGCCAGCACCATCACGGCTAGCGAAACCAATGAGCAGTTCTTC
CASTITASETNEQFF
>14|.|.|TRBJ2-7|TRBV5-1
TGCGCCAGCAGCTTGGGGTGGACAAACTACGAGCAGTACTTC
CASSLGWTNYEQYF
>15|.|many|TRBJ2-7|TRBV4-2
TGTGCCAGCAGCCTTACCCCGGGAGACGTAGGCGAGCAGTACTTC
CASSLTPGDVGEQYF
>16|TRBD1|.|TRBJ2-2|TRBV27
TGTGCCAGCAGTTTCCCACAGGGGGAATTGGCCGGGGAGCTGTTTTTT
CASSFPQGELAGELFF
>18|.|many|TRBJ2-3|TRBV3-1
TGTGCCAGCAGCCCCTTTCCAGTGGACTATACTAGCACAGATACGCAGTATTTT
CASSPFPVDYTSTDTQYF
>17|.|.|TRBJ2-7|TRBV5-1
TGCGCCAGCAGCTTGGGGTTATATCGCTCAACCTCCTACGAGCAGTACTTC
CASSLGLYRSTSYEQYF
>15|TRBD2|few|TRBJ2-7|TRBV4-2
TGTGCCAGCAGCCTCGGGACTAGCGGGTTCTACGAGCAGTACTTC
CASSLGTSGFYEQYF
>14|.|few|TRBJ2-7|TRBV25-1
TGTGCCAGCAAAGGTAATAGCGGAGCCTACGAGCAGTACTTC
CASKGNSGAYEQYF
>15|.|.|TRBJ2-7|TRBV6-1
TGTGCCAGCAGTCCCCGAAGACAGCCACCCTACGAGCAGTACTTC
CASSPRRQPPYEQYF
>11|.|.|TRBJ1-2|TRBV10-3
TGTGCCACCCGGGGTGGCTATGGCTACACCTTC
CATRGGYGYTF
>15|.|.|TRBJ2-7|TRBV4-2
TGTGCCAGCAGCCAAGATAAGGGGGGGCTCCGCGAGCAGTACTTC
CASSQDKGGLREQYF
>15|.|.|TRBJ2-5|TRBV27
TGTGCCAGCAGACCCCTAGGGACTTCGCAAGAGACCCAGTACTTC
CASRPLGTSQETQYF
>15|.|.|TRBJ2-1|TRBV5-1
TGCGCCAGCGCCCCGGGACATATCTCCTACAATGAGCAGTTCTTC
CASAPGHISYNEQFF
>14|TRBD1|.|TRBJ1-2|TRBV7-9
TGTGCCAGCAGCTCCGGGACAGCCTCCTATGGCTACACCTTC
CASSSGTASYGYTF